These 32 T cell receptor beta chains originate from one sample sequenced in a study of T cell clones after liver transplantation. Produced via immunoSEQ multiplex PCR; TCRdb's table is partial and in-frame only. The table has roughly 7,400 clones, about three quarters seen once. The sequencing used CD8+ T cells from blood, collected before liver transplant. The origin of the receptors is a human donor who received a liver transplant.

The chain recombines TRBV6-6 with TRBJ2-7; D is undetermined. The CDR3 is 14 residues long. V lost 0 bases, J lost 2 bases, and 8 bases lay in between. Germline loops: CDR1 MNHNY, CDR2 SVGAGI (reference sequence). The CDR3: CASSYSTATYEQYF. Here the CDR3 DNA reads TGTGCCAGCAGTTACTCTACAGCCACCTACGAGCAGTACTTC.

The chain carries TRBV28 and TRBJ1-3; D remains ambiguous. Trimming took 8 bases from V and 0 from J, leaving 8 bases between them. The CDR3 extends over 13 amino acids. CDR1 MDHEN and CDR2 SYDVKM come from the germline V gene. The CDR3 bases are TGTGCCAGCGAAGAATACTCTGGAAACACCATATATTTT. This gives the protein CASEEYSGNTIYF. Looking up the rest from reference TRBV28 and TRBJ1-3 gives the full variable domain: DVKVTQSSRYLVKRTGEKVFLECVQDMDHENMFWYRQDPGLGLRLIYFSYDVKMKEKGDIPEGYSVSREKKERFSLILESASTNQTSMYLCASEEYSGNTIYFGEGSWLTVV.

This clone was counted once. The chain combines TRBV19 with TRBJ1-2; D remains ambiguous. The CDR3 length is 13 residues. V was pared by 1 base and J by 4 bases, with 7 bases between. Germline lookup yields CDR1 LNHDA and CDR2 SQIVND (reference sequence). CDR3 nucleotide sequence: TGTGCCAGTAGTATAGGGTCCGGCTATGGCTACACCTTC. As protein: CASSIGSGYGYTF. Full variable domain (outside the CDR3, taken from reference TRBV19 and TRBJ1-2): DGGITQSPKYLFRKEGQNVTLSCEQNLNHDAMYWYRQDPGQGLRLIYYSQIVNDFQKGDIAEGYSVSREKKESFPLTVTSAQKNPTAFYLCASSIGSGYGYTFGSGTRLTVV.

The V gene is TRBV6-5, the J gene TRBJ2-5, with TRBD2 identical over 12 bases. V was clipped by 6 bases and J by 3 bases; unmatched bases: 5. Germline V lookup: CDR1 MNHEY, CDR2 SVGAGI. This CDR3 has 15 amino acids. Here the CDR3 DNA reads TGTGCCAGCAGCTCTTGGACTAGCGGGGAAGAGACCCAGTACTTC. Its translation: CASSSWTSGEETQYF.

The chain links TRBV25-1 to TRBJ2-1, with TRBD1 as a possible D gene (6 bases). V lost 4 bases, J lost 4 bases, and 11 bases lay in between. Germline-derived CDR1 and CDR2 are MGHDK and SYGVNS. This CDR3 comprises 14 residues. DNA for the CDR3: TGTGCCAGCAGTGCAGGGGCCGGGTACAATGAGCAGTTCTTC. Protein sequence: CASSAGAGYNEQFF. The full variable domain, completed using reference TRBV25-1 and TRBJ2-1, is EADIYQTPRYLVIGTGKKITLECSQTMGHDKMYWYQQDPGMELHLIHYSYGVNSTEKGDLSSESTVSRIRTEHFPLTLESARPSHTSQYLCASSAGAGYNEQFFGPGTRLTVL.

The genes are TRBV5-4 and TRBJ2-1; D unclear. The germline V and J ends were trimmed by 4 bases and 7 bases, with 12 bases remaining between them. CDR1 SGHNT and CDR2 YYREEE come from the germline V gene (reference sequence). The CDR3 is 13 amino acids. CDR3 region: CASSPSVGNEQFF. In DNA, the CDR3 is TGTGCCAGCAGCCCAAGCGTTGGGAATGAGCAGTTCTTC.

This clone is judged medium-sized (0.01 to 0.1%). The chain joins TRBV5-1 to TRBJ1-4, with D possibly matching TRBD1 (6 bases). In germline, CDR1 is SGHRS, CDR2 YFSETQ. Trimming removed 3 bases from V and 0 bases from J, with 21 bases in between. The length of the CDR3 is 19 residues. CDR3: CASSSYGTWELTTNEKLFF. The DNA for the CDR3 is TGCGCCAGCAGCTCGTACGGGACATGGGAGCTTACAACTAATGAAAAACTGTTTTTT. The full variable domain, with the rest looked up from reference TRBV5-1 and TRBJ1-4, is KAGVTQTPRYLIKTRGQQVTLSCSPISGHRSVSWYQQTPGQGLQFLFEYFSETQRNKGNFPGRFSGRQFSNSRSEMNVSTLELGDSALYLCASSSYGTWELTTNEKLFFGSGTQLSVL.

The J gene is TRBJ2-2, the V gene TRBV28, with 9 bases fitting TRBD1. The germline gives CDR1 MDHEN, CDR2 SYDVKM. J lost 2 bases, V lost 5 bases, and 6 bases had no gene match. This CDR3 has 16 residues. The chain's CDR3 is CASSPDRGPNTGELFF. CDR3 sequence (DNA): TGTGCCAGCAGTCCGGACAGGGGACCAAACACCGGGGAGCTGTTTTTT.

CDR3 residues: CASGLRTADQYF. The CDR3 coding sequence is TGTGCCAGCGGACTCCGCACCGCGGACCAGTACTTC. This chain connects TRBV6-6 to TRBJ2-5, with D possibly being TRBD2 (5 bases). The V gene's germline CDR1 is MNHNY and CDR2 SVGAGI (reference sequence). V was trimmed by 8 bases and J by 10 bases, leaving 17 bases between them. The CDR3 consists of 12 residues.

The chain recombines TRBV27 with TRBJ1-5; D gene ambiguous. The CDR3 extends over 13 amino acids. The V end was cut by 4 bases, the J end by 4 bases, with 8 bases between. Germline V gene data show CDR1 as MNHEY and CDR2 as SMNVEV (reference sequence). CDR3 amino acids: CASSWTGNQPQHF. The CDR3 DNA sequence: TGTGCCAGCAGTTGGACGGGAAATCAGCCCCAGCATTTT.

As regards this clone: The junction departs from germline at one end; a sequencing error may be responsible. The V gene is TRBV28, the J gene TRBJ2-7; 11 positions agree with TRBD2. The CDR3 is 14 residues long. The germline V gene encodes CDR1 MDHEN and CDR2 SYDVKM. This chain's CDR3 is CASSLLAGAPRRDF. The CDR3 DNA reads as TGTGCCAGCAGTCTACTAGCGGGGGCCCCCCGGCGGGACTTC.

CDR3 sequence reads: CASSWDTYEQYF. The CDR3 DNA reads TGTGCCAGCAGCTGGGACACCTACGAGCAGTACTTC. The rearrangement uses TRBV7-9 and TRBJ2-7; maybe TRBD1 (6 bases). CDR1 and CDR2 (germline): SEHNR, FQNEAQ (reference sequence). V lost 4 bases and J lost 2, with 6 bases in between. The CDR3 extends over 12 amino acids.

The rearrangement joins TRBV19 to TRBJ2-5; D is unresolved. Deletions cut 5 bases from V and 4 bases from J, with 14 bases between. The CDR3 length is 14 residues. The V gene's germline CDR1 is LNHDA and CDR2 SQIVND (reference sequence). The CDR3 sequence: CASSGSEGLETQYF. The CDR3 DNA reads as TGTGCCAGTAGTGGGTCGGAAGGGTTAGAGACCCAGTACTTC.

V is TRBV5-6 and J is TRBJ2-7, with 7 nucleotides matching TRBD2. The CDR3 covers 15 residues. The trim removed 6 bases at V and 3 bases at J, leaving 12 bases unmatched. Germline V lookup: CDR1 SGHDT, CDR2 YYEEEE. The CDR3 bases are TGTGCCAGCACCTTCCTTGGGAGGGCAGACTACGAGCAGTACGTC. Its translation is CASTFLGRADYEQYV.

To note about this clone: This sample includes further DNA sequences coding for the same CDR3. The rearrangement uses TRBV25-1 and TRBJ1-6; the D is unclear. V was trimmed by 3 bases and J by 4 bases, leaving 10 bases between them. CDR1 and CDR2 from the germline V gene are MGHDK and SYGVNS. This CDR3 comprises 15 residues. The CDR3 DNA follows: TGTGCCAGCAGTGACTACGGACTGTATAATTCACCCCTCCACTTT. As protein: CASSDYGLYNSPLHF.

This clone was counted only a few times. The gene calls are TRBV7-6 and TRBJ2-7; D is ambiguous. The CDR3 covers 14 residues. Germline assignment: CDR1 SGHVS and CDR2 FNYEAQ. Trimming pared 3 bases from V and 5 bases from J, leaving 14 bases between. CDR3 protein: CASSFVWGGDEQYV. The CDR3 DNA sequence: TGTGCCAGCAGCTTCGTGTGGGGTGGTGACGAGCAGTACGTC.

The rearrangement joins TRBV25-1 to TRBJ2-7; the D gene is possibly TRBD2 (5 bases). Germline V gene lookup returns CDR1 MGHDK and CDR2 SYGVNS. V was trimmed by 6 bases and J by 7 bases, leaving 16 bases between them. The CDR3 loop spans 13 amino acids. CDR3 in DNA: TGTGCCAGCAGGGGCAGAGGGTTGGGTGAGCAGTACTTC. This sequence encodes CASRGRGLGEQYF.

The chain has TRBV18 and TRBJ2-2, with D possibly being TRBD2 (5 bases). V lost 2 bases to trimming and J lost 0 bases, with 13 bases between them. Germline assignment: CDR1 KGHSH and CDR2 LQKENI. The CDR3 runs 17 residues. The CDR3 DNA follows: TGTGCCAGCTCACCAGTGTACGGGGAAGCGAACACCGGGGAGCTGTTTTTT. Its translation: CASSPVYGEANTGELFF.

This chain's CDR3 is CASSEGPGTLTDTQYF. The CDR3 region has the DNA TGTGCCAGCAGCGAGGGACCTGGGACTTTGACAGATACGCAGTATTTT. This sequence joins TRBV9 and TRBJ2-3, with D possibly being TRBD2 (6 bases). This CDR3 contains 16 residues. CDR1 is SGDLS, CDR2 YYNGEE, per germline. The V gene lost 3 bases and the J gene lost 3 bases, with 17 bases spanning the gap.

This clone appeared once. The chain is built from TRBV9 and TRBJ1-6, with 9 bases that match TRBD1. Germline CDR1 is SGDLS and CDR2 is YYNGEE. The ends lost 4 bases at V and 14 bases at J; junction bases unmatched: 16. The CDR3 has 16 residues. CDR3 coding DNA: TGTGCCAGCAGCCACCATCAGGACAGGGGCGGTAGCACCCTCCACTTT. Translated: CASSHHQDRGGSTLHF.

This chain joins TRBV28 and TRBJ2-5; no definite D call. The CDR3 loop spans 15 amino acids. Trimming removed 5 bases at V and 3 bases at J, with 16 bases between. Germline CDR1 is MDHEN and CDR2 is SYDVKM. The CDR3 DNA reads TGTGCCAGCAGTCCTCCTCGTCGGACGAAAGAGACCCAGTACTTC. It is translated as CASSPPRRTKETQYF. The whole variable domain, filled in from reference TRBV28 and TRBJ2-5, reads DVKVTQSSRYLVKRTGEKVFLECVQDMDHENMFWYRQDPGLGLRLIYFSYDVKMKEKGDIPEGYSVSREKKERFSLILESASTNQTSMYLCASSPPRRTKETQYFGPGTRLLVL.

This clone was found a few times. The chain uses TRBV7-9 and TRBJ2-7, with D hard to call. Germline V gene data show CDR1 as SEHNR and CDR2 as FQNEAQ (reference sequence). This CDR3 is 13 amino acids long. Between the trimmed V and J ends, which lost 5 bases and 3 bases, there was a span of 11 bases. CDR3 loop: CASSAPGGYEQYF. DNA of the CDR3: TGTGCCAGCAGCGCTCCGGGCGGCTACGAGCAGTACTTC.

This rearrangement joins TRBV7-8 to TRBJ1-4, with TRBD1 matching 9 bases. Germline V gives CDR1 SGHVS, CDR2 FQNEAQ. CDR3 size: 15 residues. Trimming took 4 bases from V and 6 from J; bases not matched to a gene: 6. The CDR3 nucleotides are TGTGCCAGCAGCTCCCCGACAGGGGGGTATGAAAAACTGTTTTTT. As protein: CASSSPTGGYEKLFF.

This clone was observed a handful of times. The CDR3 protein is CAIGTAAYEQYV. The CDR3 coding sequence is TGTGCCATTGGGACAGCCGCCTACGAGCAGTACGTC. V gene TRBV10-3 combines with J gene TRBJ2-7, with 7 bases matching TRBD1. There are 12 residues in the CDR3. Germline loops: CDR1 ENHRY, CDR2 SYGVKD. V shed 9 bases, J shed 2 bases, and the junction held 4 bases outside the gene matches.

The DNA for the CDR3 is TGCGCCAGCAGCTTGGAAGGTTCCTACGAGCAGTACTTC. This codes for CASSLEGSYEQYF. This chain links TRBV5-1 with TRBJ2-7; D not certain. CDR1 and CDR2 from the germline V gene are SGHRS and YFSETQ. Trimming took off 0 bases at V and 1 base at J, with 5 bases between the two ends. The CDR3 covers 13 residues.

V gene TRBV4-1 combines with J gene TRBJ2-1; 9 nucleotides match TRBD2. Germline CDR1 MGHRA, CDR2 YSYEKL. The J segment lost 2 bases and the V segment lost 0 bases, leaving 5 bases of the junction unmatched. This CDR3 region has 17 residues. The DNA of the CDR3 is TGCGCCAGCAGCCAAGAATTTGCGGGAGGGCCCTACAATGAGCAGTTCTTC. Protein: CASSQEFAGGPYNEQFF.

The chain recombines TRBV6-5 with TRBJ2-2; D may be TRBD2 (5 bases). CDR3 length: 13 residues. CDR1 is MNHEY and CDR2 is SVGAGI in the germline V gene. Between the trimmed V and J ends, which lost 5 bases and 1 base, there was a span of 5 bases. CDR3 sequence reads: CASSSGNTGELFF. CDR3 coding DNA: TGTGCCAGCAGTAGCGGGAACACCGGGGAGCTGTTTTTT.

The V gene is TRBV4-3, the J gene TRBJ2-2; D not resolved. CDR3 length: 13 amino acids. The germline CDR1 and CDR2 sequences are LGHNA and YSLEER. The V end was cut by 1 base, the J end by 6 bases, with 6 bases between. The CDR3 sequence is CASSQGSAGELFF. In DNA, the CDR3 is TGCGCCAGCAGCCAAGGCTCAGCCGGGGAGCTGTTTTTT.

The chain carries TRBV4-1 and TRBJ1-2; no firm D call. V lost 0 bases and J lost 7, with 15 bases in between. Per the germline V gene, CDR1 is MGHRA and CDR2 is YSYEKL. The CDR3 covers 15 residues. The CDR3 is CASSQEETSDRGYTF. CDR3 coding DNA: TGCGCCAGCAGCCAAGAAGAAACGTCAGACCGTGGCTACACCTTC.

The CDR3 sequence is CASSLGRNTEAFF. The CDR3, as DNA: TGTGCCAGCAGTTTGGGCAGAAACACTGAAGCTTTCTTT. The chain carries TRBV28 and TRBJ1-1; D not certain. V was cut by 3 bases and J by 2 bases, with 7 bases left in between. In germline, CDR1 is MDHEN, CDR2 SYDVKM. This CDR3 has 13 residues.

The chain uses TRBV7-8 and TRBJ1-4; no firm D call. CDR1 is SGHVS, CDR2 FQNEAQ, per germline. The CDR3 runs to 16 residues. V was shortened by 1 base and J by 7 bases, with 16 bases between the two germline ends. The chain's CDR3 is CASSLDLVYAAEKLFF. As DNA, the CDR3 is TGTGCCAGCAGCTTAGACTTAGTGTACGCAGCTGAAAAACTGTTTTTT.

V is TRBV7-9 and J is TRBJ2-6; no firm D call. The germline gives CDR1 SEHNR, CDR2 FQNEAQ (reference sequence). The CDR3 is 16 residues long. V lost 4 bases and J lost 1, with 11 bases in between. CDR3 DNA sequence: TGTGCCAGCAGCTCCAGCGTAGATTCTGGGGCCAACGTCCTGACTTTC. This translates into CASSSSVDSGANVLTF.